A selection of T cell receptor beta chains follows, all from one sample in a study of T cell repertoires in cytomegalovirus infection. MiXCR, applied by TCRdb to the reads, yields one record per CDR3 protein. The sample has around 900,000 distinct CDR3 sequences, under 40% seen once. These receptors are not linked to any known antigen. Sequenced material: cultured CD8+ T cells from PBMCs, taken from culture after CMV antigen stimulation. These receptors were taken from a human donor in good health (CMV status not recorded). Some clones in this sample may be carry-over from other donors' samples. CDR3s include the opening cysteine and the closing phenylalanine or tryptophan. A D gene is named only where the DNA matches it firmly. Size is stated for part of the rows, as once, few or many counts, or as a class when the clone is expanded.

J: TRBJ2-7
size: few
D: TRBD2
V: TRBV27
CDR3: CASSHEVAGARGDEQYF
DNA: TGTGCCAGCAGTCACGAGGTAGCGGGGGCCCGTGGGGACGAGCAGTACTTC

J: TRBJ2-3
size: .
D: TRBD1
V: TRBV29-1
CDR3: CSAGDRAGDTQYF
DNA: TGCAGCGCCGGGGACAGGGCAGGGGATACGCAGTATTTT

J: TRBJ1-1
size: few
D: TRBD1
V: TRBV19
CDR3: CASTSSQGANTEAFF
DNA: TGTGCCAGTACCAGTAGTCAGGGGGCTAACACTGAAGCTTTCTTT

J: TRBJ2-3
size: .
D: .
V: TRBV12-3/TRBV12-4
CDR3: CASSFEGLPDTQYF
DNA: TGTGCCAGCAGTTTTGAGGGTTTACCAGATACGCAGTATTTT

J: TRBJ2-5
size: .
D: .
V: TRBV11-2
CDR3: CVSRPTRAQETQYF
DNA: TGTGTCAGCAGACCAACTAGGGCACAAGAGACCCAGTACTTC

J: TRBJ2-1
size: .
D: .
V: TRBV6-1
CDR3: CASSDQGWGGSYNEQFF
DNA: TGTGCCAGCAGTGATCAGGGGTGGGGGGGCTCCTACAATGAGCAGTTCTTC

J: TRBJ2-1
size: .
D: .
V: TRBV27
CDR3: CASSLLATTYYNEQFF
DNA: TGTGCCAGCAGTTTATTAGCGACTACCTACTACAATGAGCAGTTCTTC

J: TRBJ2-6
size: few
D: TRBD1
V: TRBV7-6
CDR3: CASSPGTAFSGANVLTF
DNA: TGTGCCAGCAGCCCTGGGACAGCGTTCTCTGGGGCCAACGTCCTGACTTTC

J: TRBJ1-2
size: .
D: .
V: TRBV14
CDR3: CASSQGARLYGYTF
DNA: TGTGCCAGCAGCCAAGGCGCCAGGCTCTATGGCTACACCTTC

J: TRBJ1-2
size: few
D: .
V: TRBV4-3
CDR3: CASSQDEGYYGYTF
DNA: TGCGCCAGCAGCCAAGATGAAGGATACTATGGCTACACCTTC

J: TRBJ2-2
size: .
D: TRBD1
V: TRBV29-1
CDR3: CSVDEGAAGELFF
DNA: TGCAGCGTTGACGAGGGGGCCGCCGGGGAGCTGTTTTTT

J: TRBJ2-3
size: few
D: .
V: TRBV7-9
CDR3: CASSPIPSTDTQYF
DNA: TGTGCCAGCAGCCCGATACCTAGCACAGATACGCAGTATTTT

J: TRBJ1-1
size: .
D: TRBD1
V: TRBV7-9
CDR3: CASSQTTGVGTEAFF
DNA: TGTGCCAGCAGCCAAACGACAGGGGTCGGCACTGAAGCTTTCTTT

J: TRBJ1-2
size: .
D: TRBD1
V: TRBV11-2
CDR3: CASSLETGQGMRGYTF
DNA: TGTGCCAGCAGCTTAGAAACGGGACAGGGTATGAGGGGCTACACCTTC

J: TRBJ2-2
size: .
D: .
V: TRBV4-1
CDR3: CASSHLVTGELFF
DNA: TGCGCCAGCAGCCATCTAGTCACCGGGGAGCTGTTTTTT

J: TRBJ2-1
size: .
D: TRBD1
V: TRBV3-1
CDR3: CASSPLTGGRNEQFF
DNA: TGTGCCAGCAGCCCCTTGACAGGGGGCCGAAATGAGCAGTTCTTC

J: TRBJ1-1
size: few
D: TRBD1
V: TRBV4-3
CDR3: CASSQGAQGVNTEAFF
DNA: TGCGCCAGCAGCCAAGGGGCACAGGGGGTGAACACTGAAGCTTTCTTT

J: TRBJ1-6
size: many
D: .
V: TRBV7-2
CDR3: CASSFDSGYNSPLHF
DNA: TGTGCCAGCAGCTTTGACAGCGGGTATAATTCACCCCTCCACTTT

J: TRBJ2-1
size: few
D: .
V: TRBV6-1
CDR3: CASRVLAHEQFF
DNA: TGTGCCAGCAGAGTACTAGCCCATGAGCAGTTCTTC

J: TRBJ2-1
size: few
D: .
V: TRBV10-3
CDR3: CAISESDSAYNEQFF
DNA: TGTGCCATCAGTGAGTCGGATAGCGCCTACAATGAGCAGTTCTTC

J: TRBJ1-5
size: .
D: .
V: TRBV27
CDR3: CASSPSRGPQHF
DNA: TGTGCCAGCAGTCCCTCTAGAGGGCCCCAGCATTTT

J: TRBJ2-7
size: .
D: .
V: TRBV7-6
CDR3: CASSTTELYEQYF
DNA: TGTGCCAGCAGCACCACCGAGCTCTACGAGCAGTACTTC

J: TRBJ2-1
size: .
D: TRBD2
V: TRBV2
CDR3: CASSVGLAFNEQFF
DNA: TGTGCCAGCAGTGTTGGACTAGCGTTTAATGAGCAGTTCTTC

J: TRBJ1-1
size: .
D: .
V: TRBV28
CDR3: CASSFPLGRGNTEAFF
DNA: TGTGCCAGCAGTTTTCCTCTGGGACGGGGGAACACTGAAGCTTTCTTT

J: TRBJ1-2
size: many
D: .
V: TRBV7-9
CDR3: CASSSSYGYTF
DNA: TGTGCCAGCAGCTCGTCCTATGGCTACACCTTC

J: TRBJ2-5
size: .
D: .
V: TRBV9
CDR3: CASSSRQHQETQYF
DNA: TGTGCCAGCAGCTCAAGGCAGCACCAAGAGACCCAGTACTTC

J: TRBJ2-1
size: .
D: TRBD2
V: TRBV28
CDR3: CASSFTSGGPGTIF
DNA: TGTGCCAGCAGTTTTACTAGCGGGGGGCCAGGCACGATCTTC

J: TRBJ1-3
size: few
D: .
V: TRBV6-5
CDR3: CASSYSVSGNTIYF
DNA: TGTGCCAGCAGTTACTCCGTCTCTGGAAACACCATATATTTT

J: TRBJ1-2
size: few
D: TRBD1
V: TRBV6-5
CDR3: CASSYAGQGKFGYTF
DNA: TGTGCCAGCAGTTACGCCGGACAGGGAAAGTTTGGCTACACCTTC

J: TRBJ1-2
size: few
D: .
V: TRBV7-4
CDR3: CASSAPREGLKGYTF
DNA: TGTGCCAGCAGCGCCCCCCGAGAGGGCTTGAAAGGCTACACCTTC

J: TRBJ2-2
size: few
D: TRBD1
V: TRBV7-6
CDR3: CASSLIPRGWTKNTGELFF
DNA: TGTGCCAGCAGCTTAATCCCCAGGGGGTGGACGAAAAACACCGGGGAGCTGTTTTTT

J: TRBJ2-3
size: .
D: TRBD1
V: TRBV18
CDR3: CASSPTGGWGDTQYF
DNA: TGTGCCAGCTCACCGACAGGGGGCTGGGGGGATACGCAGTATTTT

J: TRBJ2-2
size: few
D: .
V: TRBV6-5
CDR3: CASSYWTAGELFF
DNA: TGTGCCAGCAGTTACTGGACAGCCGGGGAGCTGTTTTTT

J: TRBJ2-3
size: few
D: .
V: TRBV4-1
CDR3: CASSQGRGDTQYF
DNA: TGCGCCAGCAGCCAAGGTAGAGGGGATACGCAGTATTTT

J: TRBJ2-1
size: few
D: TRBD2
V: TRBV19
CDR3: CASGGRGGTYNEQFF
DNA: TGTGCCAGTGGGGGCCGGGGGGGGACTTACAATGAGCAGTTCTTC

J: TRBJ1-3
size: few
D: .
V: TRBV28
CDR3: CATLEGPTEGNTIYF
DNA: TGTGCCACCCTGGAGGGTCCCACGGAAGGAAACACCATATATTTT

J: TRBJ2-7
size: few
D: TRBD1
V: TRBV20-1
CDR3: CSARDWDRVTDRGEQYF
DNA: TGCAGTGCTAGAGACTGGGACAGGGTAACGGATCGAGGTGAGCAGTACTTC

J: TRBJ1-5
size: many
D: TRBD1
V: TRBV7-8
CDR3: CASRLGQGRNQPQHF
DNA: TGTGCCAGCAGGCTCGGACAGGGTCGCAATCAGCCCCAGCATTTT

J: TRBJ2-3
size: .
D: TRBD2
V: TRBV24-1
CDR3: CATSARTSGTSTDTQYF
DNA: TGTGCCACCAGTGCCCGGACTAGCGGAACTAGCACAGATACGCAGTATTTT

J: TRBJ2-7
size: .
D: TRBD2
V: TRBV7-6
CDR3: CASSFLAGGPSYEQYF
DNA: TGTGCCAGCAGCTTCCTGGCGGGGGGGCCAAGCTACGAGCAGTACTTC

J: TRBJ2-1
size: .
D: .
V: TRBV2
CDR3: CATVGGHSNEQFF
DNA: TGTGCCACCGTGGGGGGGCATAGCAATGAGCAGTTCTTC

J: TRBJ1-4
size: few
D: .
V: TRBV7-8
CDR3: CASSFEAEEKLFF
DNA: TGTGCCAGCAGCTTTGAGGCCGAGGAAAAACTGTTTTTT

J: TRBJ1-1
size: .
D: .
V: TRBV4-2
CDR3: CASSQESGLYTEAFF
DNA: TGTGCCAGCAGCCAAGAATCCGGATTATACACTGAAGCTTTCTTT

J: TRBJ1-1
size: .
D: .
V: TRBV19
CDR3: CATRSDAGNTEAFF
DNA: TGTGCCACCCGATCGGACGCGGGAAACACTGAAGCTTTCTTT

J: TRBJ2-5
size: .
D: .
V: TRBV3-1
CDR3: CATQGGGQETQYF
DNA: TGTGCCACCCAGGGAGGGGGCCAAGAGACCCAGTACTTC

J: TRBJ1-4
size: .
D: TRBD1
V: TRBV7-9
CDR3: CASSPQGGYEKLFF
DNA: TGTGCCAGCAGCCCACAGGGGGGCTATGAAAAACTGTTTTTT

J: TRBJ2-5
size: once
D: .
V: TRBV7-9
CDR3: CASSSDQTQYF
DNA: TGTGCCAGCAGCTCCGATCAGACCCAGTACTTC

J: TRBJ2-7
size: .
D: TRBD2
V: TRBV5-5
CDR3: CASSLSSGDYEQYF
DNA: TGTGCCAGCAGCTTGTCTAGCGGGGATTACGAGCAGTACTTC

J: TRBJ2-2
size: few
D: TRBD2
V: TRBV7-9
CDR3: CASSPGGGPNTGELFF
DNA: TGTGCCAGCAGCCCAGGCGGGGGGCCTAACACCGGGGAGCTGTTTTTT

J: TRBJ1-2
size: few
D: .
V: TRBV7-2
CDR3: CASSLGNRKEYGYTF
DNA: TGTGCCAGCAGCTTGGGAAACAGGAAAGAATATGGCTACACCTTC

J: TRBJ2-7
size: many
D: .
V: TRBV6-1
CDR3: CASSEGDAGYEQYF
DNA: TGTGCCAGCAGTGAAGGGGACGCCGGGTACGAGCAGTACTTC

J: TRBJ2-7
size: few
D: TRBD1
V: TRBV7-6
CDR3: CASSYNPRDRKYF
DNA: TGTGCCAGCAGTTATAACCCCCGGGACAGAAAGTACTTC